The next 32 T cell receptor beta chains were all read from a single sample in a study of blood T cell repertoires in COVID-19. The assay was immunoSEQ multiplex PCR, and TCRdb's table has in-frame clones only and misses some. The profile shows a few hundred thousand clones, approximately 90% of them singletons. Material for sequencing was PBMCs or T cells enriched from blood (not recorded which). These TCRs come from a human donor in a cohort exposed to, infected with or recovered from COVID-19 (not recorded which). The donor label of this sample is uncertain.

This clone was seen just once. The gene calls are TRBV5-1 and TRBJ1-1, with 8 bases fitting TRBD1. The junction had 1 base not matched to a gene; V was cut back by 2 bases and J by 7 bases. Germline values: CDR1 SGHRS, CDR2 YFSETQ. This CDR3 contains 12 residues. The CDR3 nucleotides are TGCGCCAGCAGCTTACAGGGGGTTGAAGCTTTCTTT. It translates to CASSLQGVEAFF. The full variable domain, in which reference TRBV5-1 and TRBJ1-1 provide the parts outside the CDR3, is KAGVTQTPRYLIKTRGQQVTLSCSPISGHRSVSWYQQTPGQGLQFLFEYFSETQRNKGNFPGRFSGRQFSNSRSEMNVSTLELGDSALYLCASSLQGVEAFFGQGTRLTVV.

V is TRBV2 and J is TRBJ2-3, with TRBD2 as a possible D gene (6 bases). Germline assignment: CDR1 SNHLY and CDR2 FYNNEI. Trimming left V 10 bases short and J 2 bases short, with 13 bases between. The CDR3 loop spans 13 amino acids. CDR3 protein: CAIWRGVTDTQYF. CDR3 bases: TGTGCCATCTGGCGGGGAGTCACAGATACGCAGTATTTT. The variable domain in full, with the rest retrieved from reference TRBV2 and TRBJ2-3, is EPEVTQTPSHQVTQMGQEVILRCVPISNHLYFYWYRQILGQKVEFLVSFYNNEISEKSEIFDDQFSVERPDGSNFTLKIRSTKLEDSAMYFCAIWRGVTDTQYFGPGTRLTVL.

V and J are TRBV9 and TRBJ1-1, with TRBD1 matching over 7 bases. V lost 3 bases, J lost 2 bases, and 4 bases stayed unmatched. The CDR3 is made up of 14 amino acids. Germline CDR1 is SGDLS and CDR2 is YYNGEE. DNA for the CDR3: TGTGCCAGCAGCGCGGGGGACAGTAACACTGAAGCTTTCTTT. Protein: CASSAGDSNTEAFF.

The chain carries TRBV13 and TRBJ1-2, with unresolved D. V lost 6 bases, J lost 8 bases, and 16 bases lay in between. The CDR3 is made up of 13 amino acids. Germline values: CDR1 PRHDT, CDR2 FYEKMQ (reference sequence). The CDR3 here is CASRKAGSGGYTF. In DNA form, the CDR3 reads TGTGCCAGCAGAAAGGCGGGAAGTGGGGGCTACACCTTC.

The J gene is TRBJ2-3, the V gene TRBV21-1; no check of the table's D call, TRBD2, against the DNA was made. TRBV21-1 corresponds to a pseudogene. This CDR3 has 16 residues. The CDR3 reads CASSPHGGGATDTQYF. DNA of the CDR3: TGTGCCAGCAGCCCCCATGGGGGAGGTGCCACAGATACGCAGTATTTT.

The chain joins TRBV27 to TRBJ1-4, with 8 bases identical to TRBD1. The germline CDR1 and CDR2 sequences are MNHEY and SMNVEV (reference sequence). The CDR3 has 15 residues. With 5 bases clipped from V and 7 bases from J, the junction kept 9 bases outside the gene matches. CDR3 protein: CASSTYQGAGEKLFF. For the CDR3, the DNA is TGTGCCAGCAGTACCTACCAGGGGGCGGGTGAAAAACTGTTTTTT. Supplemented by reference TRBV27 and TRBJ1-4, the full variable domain reads EAQVTQNPRYLITVTGKKLTVTCSQNMNHEYMSWYRQDPGLGLRQIYYSMNVEVTDKGDVPEGYKVSRKEKRNFPLILESPSPNQTSLYFCASSTYQGAGEKLFFGSGTQLSVL.

The genes are TRBV19 and TRBJ2-1; D possibly corresponds to TRBD1 (6 bases). V gave up 1 base and J gave up 6 bases, with 13 bases separating them. Germline values: CDR1 LNHDA, CDR2 SQIVND (reference sequence). The CDR3 consists of 15 residues. The CDR3 loop reads CASSIVLRGGNEQFF. CDR3 coding DNA: TGTGCCAGTAGTATAGTTCTCAGGGGCGGCAATGAGCAGTTCTTC.

The V gene is TRBV29-1, the J gene TRBJ1-2; weak D call: TRBD1 (5 bases). Germline V gene data show CDR1 as SQVTM and CDR2 as ANQGSEA. The CDR3 is 12 amino acids. Trimming stripped 4 bases from V and 8 bases from J, with 14 bases between. CDR3 in amino acids: CSVGSHRGGYTF. The CDR3 region has the DNA TGCAGCGTTGGGTCTCATCGGGGGGGCTACACCTTC. Full variable domain (outside the CDR3, taken from reference TRBV29-1 and TRBJ1-2): SAVISQKPSRDICQRGTSLTIQCQVDSQVTMMFWYRQQPGQSLTLIATANQGSEATYESGFVIDKFPISRPNLTFSTLTVSNMSPEDSSIYLCSVGSHRGGYTFGSGTRLTVV.

This clone appeared once. This chain links TRBV7-9 with TRBJ2-7; perhaps TRBD1 as D (6 bases). V dropped 0 bases and J dropped 2 bases, with 23 bases sitting between them. This CDR3 is built from 19 residues. Per germline, CDR1 SEHNR and CDR2 FQNEAQ (reference sequence). The CDR3 reads CASSLALRRSGEKTYEQYF. The CDR3 DNA reads TGTGCCAGCAGCTTAGCCTTGCGTAGATCAGGGGAGAAAACCTACGAGCAGTACTTC.

The V and J genes are TRBV2 and TRBJ1-3, with D uncertain. The V end lost 8 bases, the J end lost 0 bases, and 8 bases lay between the germline ends. The CDR3 extends over 13 amino acids. Germline lookup yields CDR1 SNHLY and CDR2 FYNNEI. CDR3 bases: TGTGCCAGCCGCGGAGACTCTGGAAACACCATATATTTT. Translation gives CASRGDSGNTIYF.

The CDR3, as DNA: TGTGCCAGCAGCTTAGATTTTCCAGGGTCAGTCACTGAGCAGTTCTTC. It codes for CASSLDFPGSVTEQFF. This sequence joins TRBV11-2 and TRBJ2-1; D might be TRBD1 (5 bases). The CDR3 has 16 residues. Germline lookup yields CDR1 SGHAT and CDR2 FQNNGV. The V gene lost 0 bases and the J gene lost 9 bases, with 18 bases spanning the gap.

The chain uses TRBV5-1 and TRBJ1-1; 7 bases fit TRBD1. The ends lost 5 bases at V and 1 base at J; junction bases unmatched: 5. CDR1 and CDR2 (germline): SGHRS, YFSETQ. CDR3 length: 14 amino acids. The CDR3 is CASRLGQPNTEAFF. In nucleotides, the CDR3 is TGCGCCAGCAGACTGGGACAGCCGAACACTGAAGCTTTCTTT.

The gene calls are TRBV2 and TRBJ2-1; 7 bases line up with TRBD2. Per germline, CDR1 SNHLY and CDR2 FYNNEI. This CDR3 has 13 residues. The ends lost 2 bases at V and 8 bases at J; junction bases unmatched: 3. The CDR3 region is CASSERLAHEQFF. The DNA of the CDR3 is TGTGCCAGCAGTGAAAGACTAGCCCATGAGCAGTTCTTC.

This clone was found once. The CDR3 bases are TGTGCCAGCAGCTCCTGGACAGGGGGGATCAATGAGCAGTTCTTC. This gives the protein CASSSWTGGINEQFF. The rearrangement uses TRBV7-8 and TRBJ2-1; 10 bases fit TRBD1. The CDR3 loop spans 15 amino acids. Germline CDR1 SGHVS, CDR2 FQNEAQ. The junction had 6 bases not matched to a gene; V was cut back by 4 bases and J by 6 bases.

Turning to this clone: Relative to the germline gene, one junction end is altered; a read error may explain this. This chain uses TRBV5-4 with TRBJ1-1; possible D gene TRBD1, 5 bases. There are 14 residues in the CDR3. Per germline, CDR1 SGHNT and CDR2 YYREEE (reference sequence). The CDR3 protein is CASSQRAGNSEAFF. The CDR3 coding sequence is TGTGCCAGCAGCCAAAGGGCAGGGAACAGTGAAGCTTTCTTT.

CDR3 residues: CASSPRRSRYNSPLHF. The CDR3 bases are TGTGCCAGCAGCCCACGACGGAGTCGGTATAATTCACCCCTCCACTTT. The gene calls are TRBV11-2 and TRBJ1-6, with D hard to call. V was pared by 5 bases and J by 4 bases, with 15 bases between. The CDR3 has 16 amino acids. Looked up from germline, CDR1 is SGHAT and CDR2 is FQNNGV.

The chain employs TRBV9 and TRBJ2-3; 7 bases line up with TRBD1. The CDR3 runs 15 residues. J was trimmed by 2 bases and V by 3 bases; bases with no gene match: 6. Germline V CDR1 and CDR2: SGDLS, YYNGEE. The CDR3 reads CASSEQGTLTDTQYF. The CDR3 coding sequence is TGTGCCAGCAGCGAACAGGGGACACTCACAGATACGCAGTATTTT.

The chain has TRBV28 and TRBJ1-2; possibly TRBD1 for D (6 bases). V lost 2 bases to trimming and J lost 5 bases, with 27 bases between them. The CDR3 is made up of 19 amino acids. CDR1 is MDHEN, CDR2 SYDVKM, per germline. The CDR3 region has the DNA TGTGCCAGCAGTTTAGGCGGGGGCGCTTTCCCAAGAACCCCATATGGCTACACCTTC. Translated, it gives CASSLGGGAFPRTPYGYTF.

The gene calls are TRBV27 and TRBJ1-1; 9 nucleotides agree with TRBD1. Trimming removed 9 bases from V and 10 bases from J; junction bases left unmatched: 6. Germline V lookup: CDR1 MNHEY, CDR2 SMNVEV (reference sequence). The CDR3 spans 11 residues. The CDR3 sequence: CASLQGAAAFF. In DNA form, the CDR3 reads TGTGCCAGTTTACAGGGGGCGGCAGCTTTCTTT.

This clone occurred a few times. The J gene is TRBJ2-1, the V gene TRBV9; TRBD1 matches 11 bases. The CDR3 length is 16 residues. The V gene end was trimmed by 4 bases and the J gene end by 6 bases; junction bases not matched to a gene: 9. The germline gives CDR1 SGDLS, CDR2 YYNGEE. For the CDR3, the DNA is TGTGCCAGCAGCCCTCAGGGACAGGGGGGTTTCAATGAGCAGTTCTTC. Translating gives CASSPQGQGGFNEQFF.

V gene TRBV7-2 combines with J gene TRBJ2-7, with 8 positions matching TRBD1. The trim removed 4 bases at V and 3 bases at J, leaving 8 bases unmatched. Germline CDR1 and CDR2: SGHTA and FQGNSA. CDR3 length: 15 amino acids. This chain's CDR3 is CASSSGTGESYEQYF. In DNA form, the CDR3 reads TGTGCCAGCAGCTCGGGGACAGGTGAAAGCTACGAGCAGTACTTC. Full variable domain (rest looked up from reference TRBV7-2 and TRBJ2-7): GAGVSQSPSNKVTEKGKDVELRCDPISGHTALYWYRQSLGQGLEFLIYFQGNSAPDKSGLPSDRFSAERTGGSVSTLTIQRTQQEDSAVYLCASSSGTGESYEQYFGPGTRLTVT.

This chain joins TRBV18 and TRBJ2-7, with a tentative D call TRBD2 (5 bases). Trimming stripped 3 bases from V and 5 bases from J, with 8 bases between. The CDR3 contains 12 residues. Germline V gene lookup returns CDR1 KGHSH and CDR2 LQKENI. The DNA for the CDR3 is TGTGCCAGCTCACCGGGGAGCCACGAGCAGTACTTC. Its protein is CASSPGSHEQYF.

This chain links TRBV9 with TRBJ2-2; maybe TRBD2 (5 bases). Germline CDR1 and CDR2: SGDLS and YYNGEE. V was trimmed by 1 base and J by 2 bases, leaving 24 bases between them. This CDR3 contains 20 residues. The CDR3 loop reads CASSVTSLAQAPGNTGELFF. The CDR3 coding sequence is TGTGCCAGCAGCGTAACCAGCCTCGCCCAGGCCCCGGGAAACACCGGGGAGCTGTTTTTT.

The chain recombines TRBV28 with TRBJ2-7, with 9 positions matching TRBD1. The CDR3 is 15 amino acids. V lost 4 bases to trimming and J lost 2 bases; unmatched junction nucleotides: 6. The germline V gene has CDR1 MDHEN and CDR2 SYDVKM. CDR3 amino acids: CASSSTRTGAYEQYF. CDR3 in DNA: TGTGCCAGCAGTTCAACCCGGACAGGGGCCTACGAGCAGTACTTC.

This chain's CDR3 is CAWSKVAAYQETQYF. CDR3 coding DNA: TGTGCCTGGAGTAAAGTAGCGGCGTACCAAGAGACCCAGTACTTC. The J gene is TRBJ2-5, the V gene TRBV30; maybe TRBD2 (6 bases). Trimming stripped 2 bases from V and 0 bases from J, with 13 bases between. The V gene's germline CDR1 is GTSNPN and CDR2 SVGIG (reference sequence). The CDR3 runs 15 residues.

The V and J genes are TRBV6-5 and TRBJ1-3; TRBD1 matches 7 bases. V gave up 6 bases and J gave up 3 bases; unmatched junction bases: 8. Germline V lookup: CDR1 MNHEY, CDR2 SVGAGI. This CDR3 spans 15 amino acids. The CDR3 spells CASRRKGAGGNTIYF. The CDR3 coding sequence is TGTGCCAGCAGGCGAAAGGGGGCAGGTGGAAACACCATATATTTT.

This chain connects TRBV30 to TRBJ1-1, with a tentative D call TRBD1 (6 bases). Trimming stripped 3 bases from V and 1 base from J, with 9 bases between. The germline V gene encodes CDR1 GTSNPN and CDR2 SVGIG (reference sequence). There are 13 residues in the CDR3. Here the CDR3 DNA reads TGTGCCTGGAGCTCGACAGGGAACACTGAAGCTTTCTTT. This codes for CAWSSTGNTEAFF.

This rearrangement joins TRBV27 to TRBJ1-6; tentative D call: TRBD1 (5 bases). Germline CDR1 MNHEY, CDR2 SMNVEV (reference sequence). V lost 10 bases to trimming and J lost 1 base, with 17 bases between them. The CDR3 length is 16 residues. CDR3 DNA sequence: TGTGCCACCTCGCCCGCCCGGGGGTCCTATAATTCACCCCTCCACTTT. Protein sequence: CATSPARGSYNSPLHF.

CDR3 in DNA: TGTGCCAGCAGCCAAGACAGGTACGAGCAGTACTTC. Its translation: CASSQDRYEQYF. This rearrangement joins TRBV3-1 (or the pseudogene TRBV3-2) to TRBJ2-7; D remains unclear. Trimming stripped 0 bases from V and 4 bases from J, with 4 bases between. This CDR3 comprises 12 residues. Germline lookup yields CDR1 LGHDT and CDR2 YNNKEL (reference sequence).

The genes are TRBV27 and TRBJ2-1, with a possible D match to TRBD1 (6 bases). This CDR3 is built from 17 residues. V shed 3 bases and J shed 3 bases, with 18 bases lying between them. Germline CDR1 and CDR2: MNHEY and SMNVEV (reference sequence). The CDR3, as DNA: TGTGCCAGCAGTTTGAGGGTGACAGGAGCCTACTACAATGAGCAGTTCTTC. This gives the protein CASSLRVTGAYYNEQFF.

This chain connects TRBV7-8 to TRBJ2-5; 8 nucleotides match TRBD2. Germline trimming cut 0 bases from V and 4 bases from J; bases unmatched to any gene: 7. The CDR3 is 16 amino acids. Germline V gene lookup returns CDR1 SGHVS and CDR2 FQNEAQ. CDR3 sequence (DNA): TGTGCCAGCAGCTTAGCGAGAGGACTAGCTAGAGAGACCCAGTACTTC. This codes for CASSLARGLARETQYF. The full variable domain, rest sourced from reference TRBV7-8 and TRBJ2-5, is GAGVSQSPRYKVAKRGQDVALRCDPISGHVSLFWYQQALGQGPEFLTYFQNEAQLDKSGLPSDRFFAERPEGSVSTLKIQRTQQEDSAVYLCASSLARGLARETQYFGPGTRLLVL.

CDR3 protein: CASDFGQGNTEAFF. The CDR3 bases are TGCGCCAGCGATTTTGGACAGGGGAACACTGAAGCTTTCTTT. The V and J genes are TRBV10-1 and TRBJ1-1, with 8 bases identical to TRBD1. This CDR3 has 14 amino acids. With 8 bases clipped from V and 1 base from J, the junction kept 6 bases outside the gene matches. Germline V CDR1 and CDR2: WNHNN, SYGVQD (reference sequence).